By proportion, the clone carrying this TCR beta chain is medium-sized. The CDR3 is 14 residues long. Germline loops: CDR1 SGDLS, CDR2 YYNGEE. The J segment lost 5 bases and the V segment lost 5 bases, leaving 9 bases of the junction unmatched. This specimen comes from a study of preoperative IRX-2 immunotherapy in early breast cancer. As to treatment: preoperative locoregional IRX-2 cytokine immunotherapy. Patients received preoperative, locoregional IRX-2 cytokine immunotherapy in a phase Ib study. The assay was immunoSEQ multiplex PCR, and TCRdb's table has in-frame clones only and misses some. The sample contains a few thousand clones, nearly 70% of which appear only once.

The sample consisted of tumor tissue, taken after IRX-2 immunotherapy. The TCR sequence derives from a human donor with breast cancer. The rearrangement uses TRBV9 and TRBJ2-5; 7 bases line up with TRBD2. CDR3 sequence: CASSQWAGDETQYF. CDR3 sequence (DNA): TGTGCCAGCAGTCAATGGGCGGGAGATGAGACCCAGTACTTC.